This T cell receptor beta chain stems from a study of T cell responses to AZD1222 COVID-19 vaccine. After removal of 3 bases from V and 2 bases from J, the junction contained 6 bases not matched to a gene. The CDR3 runs 17 residues. The V gene's germline CDR1 is LNHDA and CDR2 SQIVND (reference sequence). Profiled with immunoSEQ multiplex PCR; TCRdb holds only in-frame clones, not every one. The table has approximately 140,000 clones, about 92% seen once; the top ten hold about 1.9%. The gene calls are TRBV19 and TRBJ2-7, with 14 bases identical to TRBD2. The source is an adult in good health. The sample consisted of peripheral blood, taken on day 0 of AZD1222 vaccination. CDR3 nucleotides: TGTGCCAGTAGTATCCGCGGACTAGCGGGAGGTGCCTACGAGCAGTACTTC. This codes for CASSIRGLAGGAYEQYF.